The clone carrying this TCR beta chain was recorded once. This specimen comes from a study of T cells in Graves' hyperthyroidism and ophthalmopathy. Amplification of TCR beta CDR3 regions was performed using RNA transcripts as template. The TCR CDR3 was amplified in a first-round RT-PCR using the HTBI primer set. TCRdb redid the calling of the multiplex PCR reads with MiXCR, one entry per CDR3 protein. The data contain fewer than 350,000 distinct CDR3 sequences, 15% to 20% of them singletons. CDR3 size: 14 residues. Trimming cost V 0 bases and J 4 bases, with 12 bases left between them. Germline V gene data show CDR1 as GTSNPN and CDR2 as SVGIG (reference sequence). Source material for PBMCs was around 10 ml fresh peripheral blood.

This TCR was sampled from a woman in her forties or fifties with Graves' hyperthyroidism. This chain uses TRBV30 with TRBJ1-1; possibly TRBD1 for D (5 bases). The sample taken for sequencing was blood. The CDR3: CAWSVPSGTTEAFF. The CDR3 nucleotides read TGTGCCTGGAGTGTACCCAGCGGGACCACTGAAGCTTTCTTT.